The next 9 T cell receptor beta chains were all read from a single sample in a study of blood T cell repertoires in COVID-19 (dated by TCRdb to 2018 to 2021). Library construction relied on the immunoSEQ multiplex PCR assay. The immuneACCESS repertoire file appears here via TCRdb, limited to in-frame rearrangements. These files lack a portion of the clones; in checked studies, under half of the deficit traces to unresolved V genes, and the cause of the others is not known. The sample data list under 50,000 clones, and roughly 90% of these were observed just once. The ten largest clonotypes hold around 11% of the sample. Sequencing was done on a sample of peripheral blood. Receptor source: a human donor in a cohort sampled during active COVID-19.

This clone came up once. The V call is TRBV4-2, the J call TRBJ2-3; 11 nucleotides align to TRBD2. CDR1 and CDR2 from the germline V gene are LGHNA and YNFKEQ. This CDR3 is built from 17 residues. J lost 6 bases, V lost 1 base, and 9 bases had no gene match. CDR3 in DNA: TGTGCCAGCAGCCAAGTAAGCACTAGCGGGAGTCCTGATACGCAGTATTTT. Its translation: CASSQVSTSGSPDTQYF.

This sequence joins TRBV4-1 and TRBJ1-1; possible D gene TRBD1, 5 bases. Germline V CDR1 and CDR2: MGHRA, YSYEKL. The CDR3 consists of 15 residues. The V gene lost 1 base and the J gene lost 3 bases, with 12 bases spanning the gap. The CDR3 DNA follows: TGCGCCAGCAGCCAAGGAAGGGGTGGCGACACTGAAGCTTTCTTT. It yields the protein CASSQGRGGDTEAFF.

This sequence joins TRBV6-5 and TRBJ2-2, with a possible D match to TRBD2 (5 bases). Germline values: CDR1 MNHEY, CDR2 SVGAGI. V gave up 6 bases and J gave up 7 bases, with 15 bases separating them. The CDR3 loop spans 14 amino acids. Written as DNA, the CDR3 is TGTGCCAGCAGCGCGAGGACTTCGGGCGGGGAGCTGTTTTTT. Amino acids: CASSARTSGGELFF.

The chain joins TRBV24-1 to TRBJ2-3, with 8 bases fitting TRBD2. The CDR3 covers 17 residues. Looked up from germline, CDR1 is KGHDR and CDR2 is SFDVKD. J lost 6 bases, V lost 3 bases, and 13 bases had no gene match. The DNA of the CDR3 is TGTGCCACCAGTGATCCCGTAGCGGGGACGGGGTCTGATACGCAGTATTTT. Its translation is CATSDPVAGTGSDTQYF.

The chain joins TRBV7-9 to TRBJ2-2; TRBD1 might be the D (6 bases). The CDR3 has 12 amino acids. With 7 bases removed from V and 7 bases from J, the gap between germline ends came to 10 bases. Germline V lookup: CDR1 SEHNR, CDR2 FQNEAQ (reference sequence). The CDR3 here is CASTTGFGELFF. The CDR3 DNA sequence: TGTGCCAGCACCACAGGGTTCGGGGAGCTGTTTTTT. Full variable domain (remainder filled in from reference TRBV7-9 and TRBJ2-2): DTGVSQNPRHKITKRGQNVTFRCDPISEHNRLYWYRQTLGQGPEFLTYFQNEAQLEKSRLLSDRFSAERPKGSFSTLEIQRTEQGDSAMYLCASTTGFGELFFGEGSRLTVL.

J is TRBJ2-3 and V is TRBV11-1, with D possibly TRBD2 on 5 matching bases. V lost 4 bases and J lost 5, with 13 bases in between. The CDR3 contains 14 residues. Germline-derived CDR1 and CDR2 are SGHAT and FQDESV (reference sequence). Here the CDR3 reads CASSSLGLVDTQYF. The DNA of the CDR3 is TGTGCCAGCAGCTCCTTAGGACTGGTAGATACGCAGTATTTT.

The rearrangement links TRBV5-1 to TRBJ1-6; 9 bases line up with TRBD1. Germline V gene data show CDR1 as SGHRS and CDR2 as YFSETQ. With V trimmed by 0 bases and J by 10 bases, 8 bases remained unmatched. The length of the CDR3 is 16 residues. The CDR3 coding sequence is TGCGCCAGCAGCTTGGAGGGACAGGGCTTTCGGTCACCCCTCCACTTT. It is translated as CASSLEGQGFRSPLHF.

This chain links TRBV7-6 with TRBJ1-6; 7 bases map to TRBD1. Trimming removed 5 bases from V and 5 bases from J; junction bases left unmatched: 6. Germline V gene lookup returns CDR1 SGHVS and CDR2 FNYEAQ. The CDR3 is 15 amino acids. CDR3: CASSQDRTDNSPLHF. CDR3 nucleotide sequence: TGTGCCAGCAGCCAGGACAGGACAGATAATTCACCCCTCCACTTT.

This clone was observed once. V gene TRBV7-9 combines with J gene TRBJ2-1, with a possible D match to TRBD1 (6 bases). The CDR3 extends over 12 amino acids. V shed 6 bases and J shed 7 bases, with 10 bases lying between them. Germline V gene sequence: CDR1 SEHNR, CDR2 FQNEAQ (reference sequence). Here the CDR3 reads CASRETGNEQFF. CDR3 in DNA: TGTGCCAGCAGAGAAACAGGGAATGAGCAGTTCTTC.